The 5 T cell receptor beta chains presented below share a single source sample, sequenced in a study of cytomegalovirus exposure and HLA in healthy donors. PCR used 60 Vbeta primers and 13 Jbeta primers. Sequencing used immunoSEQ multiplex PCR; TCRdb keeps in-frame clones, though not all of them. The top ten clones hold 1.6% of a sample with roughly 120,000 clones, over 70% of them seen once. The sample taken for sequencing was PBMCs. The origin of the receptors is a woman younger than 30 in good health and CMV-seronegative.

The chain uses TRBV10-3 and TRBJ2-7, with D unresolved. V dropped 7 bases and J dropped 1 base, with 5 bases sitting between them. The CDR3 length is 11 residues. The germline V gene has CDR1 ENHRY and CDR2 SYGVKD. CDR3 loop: CAIINSYEQYF. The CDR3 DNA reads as TGTGCCATCATCAATTCCTACGAGCAGTACTTC.

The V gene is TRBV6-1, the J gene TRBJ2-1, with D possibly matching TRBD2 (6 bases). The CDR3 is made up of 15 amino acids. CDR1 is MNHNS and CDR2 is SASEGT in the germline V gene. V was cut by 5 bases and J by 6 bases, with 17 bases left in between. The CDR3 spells CASSSHWEELNEQFF. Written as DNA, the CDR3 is TGTGCCAGCAGTTCGCATTGGGAGGAGCTCAATGAGCAGTTCTTC.

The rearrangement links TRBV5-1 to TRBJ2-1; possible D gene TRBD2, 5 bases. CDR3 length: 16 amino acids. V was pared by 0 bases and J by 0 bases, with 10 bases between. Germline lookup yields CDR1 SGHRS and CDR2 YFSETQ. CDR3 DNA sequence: TGCGCCAGCAGCTTGGTTTCGGGAAACTCCTACAATGAGCAGTTCTTC. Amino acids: CASSLVSGNSYNEQFF. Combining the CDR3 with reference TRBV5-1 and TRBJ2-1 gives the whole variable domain KAGVTQTPRYLIKTRGQQVTLSCSPISGHRSVSWYQQTPGQGLQFLFEYFSETQRNKGNFPGRFSGRQFSNSRSEMNVSTLELGDSALYLCASSLVSGNSYNEQFFGPGTRLTVL.

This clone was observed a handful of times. In nucleotides, the CDR3 is TGTGCCAGCAGTTTAAGAGGACAGCTAGCCTACGAGCAGTACTTC. Translating it yields CASSLRGQLAYEQYF. The rearrangement joins TRBV27 to TRBJ2-7, with TRBD1 as a possible D gene (6 bases). V was pared by 2 bases and J by 2 bases, with 13 bases between. Germline V gene sequence: CDR1 MNHEY, CDR2 SMNVEV (reference sequence). The CDR3 contains 15 residues.

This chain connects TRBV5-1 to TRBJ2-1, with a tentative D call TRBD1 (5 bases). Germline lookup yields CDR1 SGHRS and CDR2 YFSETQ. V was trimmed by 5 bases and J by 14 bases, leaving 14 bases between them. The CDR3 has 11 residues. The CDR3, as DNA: TGCGCCAGCAGGCGGACAATCGGAGAGTTCTTC. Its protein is CASRRTIGEFF.